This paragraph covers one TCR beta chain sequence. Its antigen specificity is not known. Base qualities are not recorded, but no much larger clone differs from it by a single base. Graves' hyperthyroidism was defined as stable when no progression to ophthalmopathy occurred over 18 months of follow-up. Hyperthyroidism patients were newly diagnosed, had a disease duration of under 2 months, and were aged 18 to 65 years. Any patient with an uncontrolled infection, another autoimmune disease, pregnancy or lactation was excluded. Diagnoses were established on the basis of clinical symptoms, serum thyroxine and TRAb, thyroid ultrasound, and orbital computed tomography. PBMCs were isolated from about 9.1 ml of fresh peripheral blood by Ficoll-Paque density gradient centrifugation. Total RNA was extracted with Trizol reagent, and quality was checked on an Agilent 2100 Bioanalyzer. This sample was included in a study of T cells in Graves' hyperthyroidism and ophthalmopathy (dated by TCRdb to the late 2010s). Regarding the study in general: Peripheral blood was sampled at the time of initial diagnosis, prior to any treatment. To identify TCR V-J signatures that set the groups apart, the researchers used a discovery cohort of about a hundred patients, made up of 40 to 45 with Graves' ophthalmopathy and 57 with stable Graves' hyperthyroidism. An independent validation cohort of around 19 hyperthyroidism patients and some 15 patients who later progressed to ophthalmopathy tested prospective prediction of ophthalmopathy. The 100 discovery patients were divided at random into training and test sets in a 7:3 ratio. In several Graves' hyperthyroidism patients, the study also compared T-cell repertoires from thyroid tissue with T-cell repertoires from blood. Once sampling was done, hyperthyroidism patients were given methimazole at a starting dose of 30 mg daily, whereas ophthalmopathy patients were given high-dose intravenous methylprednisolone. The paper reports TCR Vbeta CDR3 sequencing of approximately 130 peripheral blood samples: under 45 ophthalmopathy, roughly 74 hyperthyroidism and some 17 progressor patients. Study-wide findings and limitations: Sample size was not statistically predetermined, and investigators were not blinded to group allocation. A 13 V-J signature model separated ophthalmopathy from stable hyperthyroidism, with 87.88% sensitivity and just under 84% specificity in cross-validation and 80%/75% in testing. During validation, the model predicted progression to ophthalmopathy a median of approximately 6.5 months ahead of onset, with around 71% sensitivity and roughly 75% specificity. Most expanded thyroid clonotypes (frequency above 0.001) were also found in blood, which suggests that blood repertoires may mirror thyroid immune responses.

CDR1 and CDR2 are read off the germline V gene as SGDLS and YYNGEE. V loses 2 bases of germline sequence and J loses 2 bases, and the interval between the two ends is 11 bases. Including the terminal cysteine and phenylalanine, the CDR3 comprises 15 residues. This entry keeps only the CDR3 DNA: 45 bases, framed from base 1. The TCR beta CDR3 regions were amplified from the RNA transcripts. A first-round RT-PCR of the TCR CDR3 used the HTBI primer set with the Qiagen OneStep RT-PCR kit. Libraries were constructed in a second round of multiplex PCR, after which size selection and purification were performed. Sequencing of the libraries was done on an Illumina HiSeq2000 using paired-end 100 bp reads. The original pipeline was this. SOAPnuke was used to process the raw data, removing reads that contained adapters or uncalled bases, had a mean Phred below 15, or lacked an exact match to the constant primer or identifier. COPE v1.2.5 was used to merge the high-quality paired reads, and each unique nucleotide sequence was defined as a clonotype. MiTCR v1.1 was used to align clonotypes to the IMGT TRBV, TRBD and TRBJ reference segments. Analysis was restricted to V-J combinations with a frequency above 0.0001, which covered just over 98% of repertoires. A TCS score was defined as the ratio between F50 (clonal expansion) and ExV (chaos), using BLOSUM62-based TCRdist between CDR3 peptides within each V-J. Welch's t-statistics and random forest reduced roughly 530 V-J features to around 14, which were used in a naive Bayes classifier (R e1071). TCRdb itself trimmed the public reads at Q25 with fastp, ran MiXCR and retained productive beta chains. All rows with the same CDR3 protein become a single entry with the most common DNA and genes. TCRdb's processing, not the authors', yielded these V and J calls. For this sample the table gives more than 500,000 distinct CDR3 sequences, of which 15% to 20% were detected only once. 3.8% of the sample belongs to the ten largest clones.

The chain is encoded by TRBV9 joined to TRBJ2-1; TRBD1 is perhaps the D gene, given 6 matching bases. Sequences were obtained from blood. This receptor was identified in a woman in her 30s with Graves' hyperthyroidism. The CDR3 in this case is CASSVRDTAYNEQFF. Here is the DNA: TGTGCCAGCAGCGTCCGGGACACGGCCTACAATGAGCAGTTCTTC.